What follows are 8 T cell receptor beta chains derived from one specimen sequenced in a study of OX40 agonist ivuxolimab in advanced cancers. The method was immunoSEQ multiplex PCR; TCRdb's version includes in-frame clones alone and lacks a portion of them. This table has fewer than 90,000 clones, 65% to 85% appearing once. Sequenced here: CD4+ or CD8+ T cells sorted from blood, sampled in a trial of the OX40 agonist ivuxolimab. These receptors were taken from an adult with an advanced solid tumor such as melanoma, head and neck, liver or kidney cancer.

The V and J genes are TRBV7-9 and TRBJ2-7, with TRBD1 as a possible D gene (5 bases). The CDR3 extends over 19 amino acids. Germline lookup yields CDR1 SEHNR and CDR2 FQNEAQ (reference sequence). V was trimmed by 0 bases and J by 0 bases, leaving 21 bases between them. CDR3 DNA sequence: TGTGCCAGCAGCTTAGCGCGGCAGGGTAGTTCCGCCAGCTCCTACGAGCAGTACTTC. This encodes CASSLARQGSSASSYEQYF.

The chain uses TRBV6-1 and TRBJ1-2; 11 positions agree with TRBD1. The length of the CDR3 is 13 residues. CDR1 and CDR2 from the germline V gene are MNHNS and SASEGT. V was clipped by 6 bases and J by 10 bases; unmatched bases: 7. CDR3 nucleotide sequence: TGTGCCAGCAGGGACAGGGGGCTAAGGGTCTACACCTTC. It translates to CASRDRGLRVYTF.

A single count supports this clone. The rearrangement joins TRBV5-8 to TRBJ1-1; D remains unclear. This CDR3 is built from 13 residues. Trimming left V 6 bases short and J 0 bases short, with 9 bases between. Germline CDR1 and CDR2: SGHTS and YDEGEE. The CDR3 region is CASKVQVNTEAFF. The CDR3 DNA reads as TGTGCCAGCAAGGTCCAGGTGAACACTGAAGCTTTCTTT.

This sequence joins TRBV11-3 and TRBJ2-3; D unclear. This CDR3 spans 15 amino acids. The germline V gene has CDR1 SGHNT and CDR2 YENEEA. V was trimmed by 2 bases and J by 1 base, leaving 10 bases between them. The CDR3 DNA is TGTGCCAGCAGCTTACGGCACCGTGGCACAGATACGCAGTATTTT. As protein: CASSLRHRGTDTQYF.

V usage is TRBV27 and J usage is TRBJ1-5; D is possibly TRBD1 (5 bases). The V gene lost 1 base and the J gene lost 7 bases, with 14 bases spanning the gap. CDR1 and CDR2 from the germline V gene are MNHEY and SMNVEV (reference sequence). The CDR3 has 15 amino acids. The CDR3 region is CASSLLAGGRQPQHF. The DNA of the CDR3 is TGTGCCAGCAGTTTATTGGCCGGGGGGAGGCAGCCCCAGCATTTT.

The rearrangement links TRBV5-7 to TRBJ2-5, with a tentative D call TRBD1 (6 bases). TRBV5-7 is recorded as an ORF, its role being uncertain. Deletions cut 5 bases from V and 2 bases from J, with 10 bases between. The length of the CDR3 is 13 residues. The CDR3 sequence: CASSWGPQETQYF. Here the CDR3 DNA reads TGTGCCAGCAGTTGGGGGCCACAAGAGACCCAGTACTTC.

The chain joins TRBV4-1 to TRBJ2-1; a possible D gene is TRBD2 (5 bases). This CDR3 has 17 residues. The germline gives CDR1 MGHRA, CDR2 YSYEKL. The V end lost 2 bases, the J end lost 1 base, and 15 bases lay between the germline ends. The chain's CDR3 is CASSQRTRAFSYNEQFF. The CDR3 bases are TGCGCCAGCAGCCAACGGACGCGGGCCTTTTCCTACAATGAGCAGTTCTTC.

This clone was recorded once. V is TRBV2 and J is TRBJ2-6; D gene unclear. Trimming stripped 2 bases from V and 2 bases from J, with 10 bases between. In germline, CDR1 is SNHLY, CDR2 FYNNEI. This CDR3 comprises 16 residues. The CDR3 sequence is CASSETRSPGANVLTF. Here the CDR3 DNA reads TGTGCCAGCAGTGAAACCCGGAGCCCTGGGGCCAACGTCCTGACTTTC. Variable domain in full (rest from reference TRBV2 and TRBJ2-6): EPEVTQTPSHQVTQMGQEVILRCVPISNHLYFYWYRQILGQKVEFLVSFYNNEISEKSEIFDDQFSVERPDGSNFTLKIRSTKLEDSAMYFCASSETRSPGANVLTFGAGSRLTVL.